This TCR beta chain was documented in a study of cytomegalovirus exposure and HLA in healthy donors. It was with 60 Vbeta and 13 Jbeta primers that the PCR ran. Repertoires were generated with immunoSEQ multiplex PCR, while TCRdb's copy carries only in-frame clones and drops some. This table holds approximately 150,000 clones, roughly three quarters found once. The germline V gene has CDR1 ENHRY and CDR2 SYGVKD. The trim removed 4 bases at V and 8 bases at J, leaving 7 bases unmatched. This CDR3 is built from 14 residues. The chain couples TRBV10-3 to TRBJ1-3, with 8 bases identical to TRBD1. Sequencing was carried out using PBMCs. The clonotype was recovered from a male donor in good health and CMV-seronegative. Here the CDR3 reads CAISGTGTVDTIYF. The CDR3 bases are TGTGCCATCAGTGGGACAGGGACGGTTGACACCATATATTTT.